The 25 T cell receptor beta chains listed next were all sequenced from one sample in a study of blood T cell repertoires in COVID-19. Here immunoSEQ multiplex PCR was the method, and the copy in TCRdb shows in-frame clones only, minus some. The sample carries 100,000 to 150,000 clones, approximately 80% recorded once. The specimen sequenced was peripheral blood. Receptors were obtained from a man aged 35-49 years with active or convalescent COVID-19.

The chain employs TRBV29-1 and TRBJ1-2, with 7 bases matching TRBD1. Germline V gene data show CDR1 as SQVTM and CDR2 as ANQGSEA. The CDR3 is 13 amino acids. The CDR3 nucleotides are TGCGGTATCGCCGGGACAGATATTCATGGCTACACCTTC. This translates into CGIAGTDIHGYTF. The full variable domain, with the rest looked up from reference TRBV29-1 and TRBJ1-2, is SAVISQKPSRDICQRGTSLTIQCQVDSQVTMMFWYRQQPGQSLTLIATANQGSEATYESGFVIDKFPISRPNLTFSTLTVSNMSPEDSSIYLCGIAGTDIHGYTFGSGTRLTVV.

This chain uses TRBV5-5 with TRBJ1-5; D uncertain. This CDR3 has 13 residues. V was clipped by 1 base and J by 8 bases, with 10 bases between them. From germline, CDR1 is SGHKS and CDR2 YYEKEE (reference sequence). The CDR3 sequence is CASSLLPLEPQHF. DNA for the CDR3: TGTGCCAGCAGCTTGTTGCCGTTAGAGCCCCAGCATTTT.

J is TRBJ1-2 and V is TRBV2; 7 bases are shared with TRBD1. Germline values: CDR1 SNHLY, CDR2 FYNNEI. This CDR3 is built from 15 residues. V lost 4 bases, J lost 8 bases, and 13 bases stayed unmatched. For the CDR3, the DNA is TGTGCCAGCAGTGGTATCCGACAGGGACCCGGGGGCTACACCTTC. Amino acids: CASSGIRQGPGGYTF.

This chain links TRBV19 with TRBJ2-5; 8 bases agree with TRBD2. Germline V gene sequence: CDR1 LNHDA, CDR2 SQIVND (reference sequence). The junction had 10 bases not matched to a gene; V was cut back by 4 bases and J by 3 bases. CDR3 length: 16 amino acids. Here the CDR3 reads CASSTRLAGGEETQYF. CDR3 in DNA: TGTGCCAGTAGTACCCGTCTGGCGGGAGGAGAAGAGACCCAGTACTTC.

Comments on this clone: Other DNA sequences from this sample encode an identical CDR3 as well. The genes are TRBV10-2 and TRBJ2-7; 8 bases agree with TRBD2. Germline CDR1 reads WSHSY; CDR2 reads SAAADI. CDR3 length: 14 residues. The ends lost 5 bases at V and 3 bases at J; junction bases unmatched: 6. Here the CDR3 reads CASSPGTSYYEQYF. The DNA for the CDR3 is TGCGCCAGCAGTCCAGGGACTAGTTACTACGAGCAGTACTTC.

This clone was recorded only once. The rearrangement links TRBV19 to TRBJ2-7; 8 bases align to TRBD1. From germline, CDR1 is LNHDA and CDR2 SQIVND (reference sequence). The CDR3 has 15 residues. Losses at the gene ends were 1 base for V and 4 bases for J; bases not matched to a gene: 6. The CDR3 sequence: CASSIVQGAEYEQYF. Written as DNA, the CDR3 is TGTGCCAGTAGTATAGTGCAGGGGGCAGAGTACGAGCAGTACTTC.

CDR3 sequence: CASSGDTGGYTEAFF. The CDR3 bases are TGTGCCAGCAGTGGAGACACAGGGGGCTATACTGAAGCTTTCTTT. The chain uses TRBV25-1 and TRBJ1-1, with TRBD1 identical over 9 bases. The CDR3 contains 15 residues. With V trimmed by 4 bases and J by 5 bases, 8 bases remained unmatched. The germline V gene has CDR1 MGHDK and CDR2 SYGVNS.

The V call is TRBV27, the J call TRBJ1-6, with D perhaps matching TRBD1 (6 bases). Germline V gene lookup returns CDR1 MNHEY and CDR2 SMNVEV (reference sequence). The CDR3 consists of 15 residues. Trimming cost V 2 bases and J 10 bases, with 15 bases left between them. The DNA of the CDR3 is TGTGCCAGCAGTTTAGCCGCGAGGGGGTACTCACCCCTCCACTTT. This gives the protein CASSLAARGYSPLHF.

The J gene is TRBJ1-2, the V gene TRBV27, with D perhaps TRBD1 (6 bases). The germline CDR1 and CDR2 sequences are MNHEY and SMNVEV (reference sequence). There are 13 residues in the CDR3. The V end was cut by 4 bases, the J end by 5 bases, with 11 bases between. In nucleotides, the CDR3 is TGTGCCAGCAGTTCCACAGGGTCATATGGCTACACCTTC. Amino acid sequence: CASSSTGSYGYTF.

The rearrangement joins TRBV2 to TRBJ1-2; TRBD1 is a possible D gene (5 bases). The CDR3 covers 17 residues. In germline, CDR1 is SNHLY, CDR2 FYNNEI. Trimming removed 2 bases at V and 7 bases at J, with 23 bases between. The CDR3 coding sequence is TGTGCCAGCAGTGAATTAAGCATTTGGGGACTGAGTCCTGGCTACACCTTC. Residues: CASSELSIWGLSPGYTF.

This chain uses TRBV11-3 with TRBJ1-4; D is unclear. V was shortened by 4 bases and J by 8 bases, with 14 bases between the two germline ends. Germline CDR1 reads SGHNT; CDR2 reads YENEEA. The CDR3 covers 14 residues. The CDR3 is CASSSDGEGEKLFF. CDR3 nucleotides: TGTGCCAGCAGCTCGGACGGGGAAGGGGAAAAACTGTTTTTT. Together with reference TRBV11-3 and TRBJ1-4, the CDR3 gives the full variable domain: EAGVVQSPRYKIIEKKQPVAFWCNPISGHNTLYWYLQNLGQGPELLIRYENEEAVDDSQLPKDRFSAERLKGVDSTLKIQPAELGDSAVYLCASSSDGEGEKLFFGSGTQLSVL.

The rearrangement joins TRBV30 to TRBJ1-1; D unclear. V was clipped by 0 bases and J by 4 bases, with 15 bases between them. This CDR3 region has 15 residues. Looked up from germline, CDR1 is GTSNPN and CDR2 is SVGIG (reference sequence). DNA for the CDR3: TGTGCCTGGAGTGTAAGGGAGGTGAAAGGCACTGAAGCTTTCTTT. This sequence encodes CAWSVREVKGTEAFF.

The chain links TRBV6-8 to TRBJ1-6; TRBD1 matches 8 bases. Trimming at V came to 2 bases and at J to 1 base, leaving 7 bases not matched to a gene. The CDR3 is 18 amino acids. Germline V gives CDR1 MNHGY, CDR2 SAAAGT. The CDR3: CASSYTTGEVSYNSPLHF. CDR3 nucleotides: TGTGCCAGCAGTTACACGACAGGGGAAGTTTCCTATAATTCACCCCTCCACTTT.

This chain joins TRBV5-1 and TRBJ2-2; D might be TRBD2 (5 bases). The length of the CDR3 is 15 residues. Per the germline V gene, CDR1 is SGHRS and CDR2 is YFSETQ. Trimming removed 3 bases from V and 5 bases from J, with 14 bases in between. Written as DNA, the CDR3 is TGCGCCAGCAGCTCCGGCGGGTTTCAAACCGGGGAGCTGTTTTTT. Translating it yields CASSSGGFQTGELFF. Complete variable domain (other parts from reference TRBV5-1 and TRBJ2-2): KAGVTQTPRYLIKTRGQQVTLSCSPISGHRSVSWYQQTPGQGLQFLFEYFSETQRNKGNFPGRFSGRQFSNSRSEMNVSTLELGDSALYLCASSSGGFQTGELFFGEGSRLTVL.

The chain is built from TRBV7-3 and TRBJ2-7; TRBD1 might be the D (6 bases). Trimming stripped 5 bases from V and 6 bases from J, with 17 bases between. This CDR3 region has 14 residues. Per germline, CDR1 SGHTA and CDR2 FQGTGA. In DNA, the CDR3 is TGTGCCAGCAGCCAAGACAGGATCCTCGCCGAGCAGTACTTC. Translation: CASSQDRILAEQYF.

The chain combines TRBV28 with TRBJ1-1; 8 nucleotides align to TRBD1. Germline trimming cut 1 base from V and 11 bases from J; bases unmatched to any gene: 3. The germline V gene encodes CDR1 MDHEN and CDR2 SYDVKM. This CDR3 has 12 amino acids. The CDR3: CASSLLTGVAFF. The CDR3, as DNA: TGTGCCAGCAGTTTATTGACAGGGGTGGCTTTCTTT.

The chain recombines TRBV4-2 with TRBJ1-3; D not certain. The germline V gene has CDR1 LGHNA and CDR2 YNFKEQ. V lost 3 bases and J 3 bases, leaving 15 bases between the germline ends. There are 16 residues in the CDR3. For the CDR3, the DNA is TGTGCCAGCAGCCAGACACATGGAATAGGTGGAAACACCATATATTTT. As protein: CASSQTHGIGGNTIYF.

This clone has more than one count but fewer than ten. V is TRBV5-4 and J is TRBJ2-5, with TRBD1 matching over 8 bases. The ends lost 0 bases at V and 5 bases at J; junction bases unmatched: 15. Germline values: CDR1 SGHNT, CDR2 YYREEE (reference sequence). The CDR3 runs 18 residues. The CDR3 reads CASSLARRDRLKMETQYF. CDR3 sequence (DNA): TGTGCCAGCAGCTTGGCCCGGAGGGACAGGCTGAAAATGGAGACCCAGTACTTC.

A few counts support this clone. The chain links TRBV7-3 to TRBJ1-1; tentatively, D is TRBD1 (6 bases). V gave up 2 bases and J gave up 1 base, with 11 bases separating them. CDR1 and CDR2 from the germline V gene are SGHTA and FQGTGA. There are 15 residues in the CDR3. The DNA of the CDR3 is TGTGCCAGCAGCTTAGCCCCCAGGGGGAACACTGAAGCTTTCTTT. As protein: CASSLAPRGNTEAFF.

About this clone: One end of the junction does not line up with germline, which may come from a read error. The chain is built from TRBV18 and TRBJ1-2, with D tentatively TRBD1 (5 bases). In germline, CDR1 is KGHSH, CDR2 LQKENI. The CDR3 extends over 16 amino acids. CDR3 nucleotide sequence: TGTGCCAGCTCAGCACCGGGGGGGTTCATGGACTATGGCTACACCTTC. It is translated as CASSAPGGFMDYGYTF.

V usage is TRBV5-1 and J usage is TRBJ1-1; 8 bases match TRBD1. The V gene end was trimmed by 5 bases and the J gene end by 4 bases; junction bases not matched to a gene: 4. This CDR3 contains 13 residues. In germline, CDR1 is SGHRS, CDR2 YFSETQ. CDR3 in amino acids: CASRDREGTEAFF. In DNA form, the CDR3 reads TGCGCCAGCAGGGACAGGGAGGGCACTGAAGCTTTCTTT.

The V call is TRBV19, the J call TRBJ1-5, with 9 bases matching TRBD1. Germline V gives CDR1 LNHDA, CDR2 SQIVND (reference sequence). V was clipped by 3 bases and J by 4 bases; unmatched bases: 7. This CDR3 is built from 16 residues. The DNA for the CDR3 is TGTGCCAGTAGTATTAGGGGACAGGGAGATAATCAGCCCCAGCATTTT. Translation gives CASSIRGQGDNQPQHF.

CDR3 sequence reads: CASNFQDRGQETQYF. The CDR3 DNA reads TGTGCCAGCAACTTTCAGGACAGGGGCCAAGAGACCCAGTACTTC. The V call is TRBV7-9, the J call TRBJ2-5, with 9 positions matching TRBD1. Germline-derived CDR1 and CDR2 are SEHNR and FQNEAQ (reference sequence). The junction had 7 bases not matched to a gene; V was cut back by 7 bases and J by 1 base. CDR3 length equals 15 residues.

The chain employs TRBV7-2 and TRBJ2-1, with TRBD2 matching 8 bases. CDR1 SGHTA and CDR2 FQGNSA come from the germline V gene. CDR3 length: 17 amino acids. V lost 4 bases, J lost 0 bases, and 8 bases stayed unmatched. The CDR3 region has the DNA TGTGCCAGCAGCTCTAGGACTAGCCGCCTCTCCTACAATGAGCAGTTCTTC. It translates to CASSSRTSRLSYNEQFF.

The V gene is TRBV11-3, the J gene TRBJ2-7; no definite D call. From germline, CDR1 is SGHNT and CDR2 YENEEA. The CDR3 has 12 residues. With 4 bases removed from V and 2 bases from J, the gap between germline ends came to 6 bases. This chain's CDR3 is CASSSTPYEQYF. CDR3 bases: TGTGCCAGCAGCTCAACTCCCTACGAGCAGTACTTC.